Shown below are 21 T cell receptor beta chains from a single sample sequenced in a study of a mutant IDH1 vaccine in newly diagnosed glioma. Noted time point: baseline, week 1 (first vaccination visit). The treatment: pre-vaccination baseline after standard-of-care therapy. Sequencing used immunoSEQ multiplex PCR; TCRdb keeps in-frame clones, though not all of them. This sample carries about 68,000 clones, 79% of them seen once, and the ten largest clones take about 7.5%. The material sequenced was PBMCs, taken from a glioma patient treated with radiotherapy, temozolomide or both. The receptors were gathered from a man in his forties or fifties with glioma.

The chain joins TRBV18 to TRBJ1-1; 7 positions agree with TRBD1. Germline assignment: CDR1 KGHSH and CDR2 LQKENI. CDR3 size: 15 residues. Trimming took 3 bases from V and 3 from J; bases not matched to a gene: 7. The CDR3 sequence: CASSPLGGVDTEAFF. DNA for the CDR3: TGTGCCAGCTCACCCTTAGGGGGCGTGGACACTGAAGCTTTCTTT.

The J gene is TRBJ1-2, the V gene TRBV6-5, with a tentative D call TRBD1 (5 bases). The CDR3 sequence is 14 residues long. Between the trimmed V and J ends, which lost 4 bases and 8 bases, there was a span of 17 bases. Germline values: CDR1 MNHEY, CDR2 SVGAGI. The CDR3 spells CASSSRDPAGGYTF. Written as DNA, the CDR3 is TGTGCCAGCAGTTCACGGGACCCGGCGGGAGGCTACACCTTC.

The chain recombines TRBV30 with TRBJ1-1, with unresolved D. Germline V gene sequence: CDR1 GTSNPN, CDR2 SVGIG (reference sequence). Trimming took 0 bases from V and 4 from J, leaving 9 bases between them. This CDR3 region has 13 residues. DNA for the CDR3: TGTGCCTGGAGTGTAGCCGTGGCCACTGAAGCTTTCTTT. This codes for CAWSVAVATEAFF.

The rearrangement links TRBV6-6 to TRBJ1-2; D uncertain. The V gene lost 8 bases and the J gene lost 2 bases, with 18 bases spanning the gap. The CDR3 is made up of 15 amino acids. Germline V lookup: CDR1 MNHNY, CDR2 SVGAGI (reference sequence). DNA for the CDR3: TGTGCCAGCGGCCCCTTTGGTACCAAAAACTATGGCTACACCTTC. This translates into CASGPFGTKNYGYTF.

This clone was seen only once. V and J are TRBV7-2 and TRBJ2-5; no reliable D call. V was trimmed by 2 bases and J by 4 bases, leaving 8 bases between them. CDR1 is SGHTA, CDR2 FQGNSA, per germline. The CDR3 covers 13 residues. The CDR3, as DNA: TGTGCCAGCAGCTTAAAGGTCCGAGAGACCCAGTACTTC. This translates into CASSLKVRETQYF.

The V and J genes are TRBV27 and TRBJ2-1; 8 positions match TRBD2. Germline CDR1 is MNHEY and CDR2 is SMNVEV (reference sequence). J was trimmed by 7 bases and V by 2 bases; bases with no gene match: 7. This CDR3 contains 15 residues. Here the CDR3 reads CASSLVDRGGNEQFF. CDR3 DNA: TGTGCCAGCAGTTTAGTTGACCGGGGGGGGAATGAGCAGTTCTTC.

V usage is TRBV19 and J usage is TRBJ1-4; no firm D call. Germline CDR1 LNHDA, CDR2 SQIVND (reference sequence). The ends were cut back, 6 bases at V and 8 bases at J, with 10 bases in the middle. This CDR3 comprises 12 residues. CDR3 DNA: TGTGCCAGTAGCCTGACGGGGGAAAAACTGTTTTTT. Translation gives CASSLTGEKLFF.

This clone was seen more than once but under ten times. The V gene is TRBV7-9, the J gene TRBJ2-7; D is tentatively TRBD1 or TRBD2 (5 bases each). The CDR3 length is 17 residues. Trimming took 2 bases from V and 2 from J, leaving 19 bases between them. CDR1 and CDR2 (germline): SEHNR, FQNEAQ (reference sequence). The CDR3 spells CASSLSGRGSRTYEQYF. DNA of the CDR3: TGTGCCAGCAGCTTATCGGGACGGGGAAGTAGGACCTACGAGCAGTACTTC.

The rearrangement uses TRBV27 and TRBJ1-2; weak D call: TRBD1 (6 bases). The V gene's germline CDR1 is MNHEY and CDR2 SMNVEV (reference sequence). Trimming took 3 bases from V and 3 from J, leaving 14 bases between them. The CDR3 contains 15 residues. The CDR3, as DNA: TGTGCCAGCAGTTTCCAGGGGCGGGGTCACTATGGCTACACCTTC. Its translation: CASSFQGRGHYGYTF.

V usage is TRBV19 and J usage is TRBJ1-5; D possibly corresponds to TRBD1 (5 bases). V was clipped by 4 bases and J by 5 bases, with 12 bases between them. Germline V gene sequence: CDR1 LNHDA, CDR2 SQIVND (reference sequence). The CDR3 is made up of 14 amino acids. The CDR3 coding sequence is TGTGCCAGTAGTACTTGGCGGGGGTATCAGCCCCAGCATTTT. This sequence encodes CASSTWRGYQPQHF.

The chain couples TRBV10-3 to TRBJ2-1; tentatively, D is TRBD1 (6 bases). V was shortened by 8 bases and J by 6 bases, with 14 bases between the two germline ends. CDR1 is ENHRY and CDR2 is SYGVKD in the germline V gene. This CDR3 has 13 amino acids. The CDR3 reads CAISTGPGNEQFF. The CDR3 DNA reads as TGTGCCATCTCGACAGGTCCCGGCAATGAGCAGTTCTTC.

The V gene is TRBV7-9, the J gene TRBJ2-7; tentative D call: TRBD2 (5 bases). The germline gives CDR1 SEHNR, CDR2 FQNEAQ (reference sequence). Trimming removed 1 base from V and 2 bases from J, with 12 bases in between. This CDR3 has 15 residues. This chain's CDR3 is CASSLGADSPYEQYF. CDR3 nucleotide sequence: TGTGCCAGCAGCTTAGGTGCGGACTCGCCCTACGAGCAGTACTTC.

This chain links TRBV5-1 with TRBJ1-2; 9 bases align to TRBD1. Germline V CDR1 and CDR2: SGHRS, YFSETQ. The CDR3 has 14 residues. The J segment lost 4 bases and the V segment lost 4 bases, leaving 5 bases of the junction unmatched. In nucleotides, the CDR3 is TGCGCCAGCAGCCCGGGACAGGGTAGCTATGGCTACACCTTC. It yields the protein CASSPGQGSYGYTF.

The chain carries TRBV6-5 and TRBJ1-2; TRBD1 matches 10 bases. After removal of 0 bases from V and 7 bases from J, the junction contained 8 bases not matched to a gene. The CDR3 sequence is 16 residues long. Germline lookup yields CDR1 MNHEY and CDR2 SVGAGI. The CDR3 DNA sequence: TGTGCCAGCAGTTACTCCCTACTGACAGGGGGCGGTGGCTACACCTTC. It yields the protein CASSYSLLTGGGGYTF.

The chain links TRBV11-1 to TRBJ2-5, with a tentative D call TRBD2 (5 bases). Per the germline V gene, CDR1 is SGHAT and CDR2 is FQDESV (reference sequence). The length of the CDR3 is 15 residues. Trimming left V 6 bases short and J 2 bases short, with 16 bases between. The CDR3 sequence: CASRPQIGLQETQYF. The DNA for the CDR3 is TGTGCCAGCAGACCGCAAATCGGACTGCAAGAGACCCAGTACTTC.

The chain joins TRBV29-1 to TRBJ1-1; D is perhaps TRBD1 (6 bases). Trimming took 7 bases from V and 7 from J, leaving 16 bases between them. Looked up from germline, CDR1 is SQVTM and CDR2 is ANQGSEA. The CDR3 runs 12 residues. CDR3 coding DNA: TGCAGCGCTCGCACGGAGGGGGATGAAGCTTTCTTT. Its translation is CSARTEGDEAFF.

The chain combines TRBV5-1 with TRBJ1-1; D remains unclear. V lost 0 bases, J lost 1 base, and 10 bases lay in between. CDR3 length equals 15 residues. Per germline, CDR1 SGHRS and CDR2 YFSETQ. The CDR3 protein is CASSLEYSQNTEAFF. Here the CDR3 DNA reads TGCGCCAGCAGCTTGGAGTACAGTCAGAACACTGAAGCTTTCTTT.

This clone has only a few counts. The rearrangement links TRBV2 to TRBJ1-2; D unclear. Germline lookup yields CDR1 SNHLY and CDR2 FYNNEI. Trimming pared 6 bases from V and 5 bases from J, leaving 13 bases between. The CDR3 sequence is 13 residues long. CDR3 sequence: CASRKDGLYGYTF. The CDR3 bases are TGTGCCAGCAGGAAGGACGGGTTGTATGGCTACACCTTC.

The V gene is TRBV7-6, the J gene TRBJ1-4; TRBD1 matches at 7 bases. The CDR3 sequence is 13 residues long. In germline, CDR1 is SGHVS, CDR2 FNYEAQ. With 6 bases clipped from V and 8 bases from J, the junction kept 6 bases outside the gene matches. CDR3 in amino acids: CASSIQGSEKLFF. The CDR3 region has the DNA TGTGCCAGCAGTATACAGGGGTCAGAAAAACTGTTTTTT.

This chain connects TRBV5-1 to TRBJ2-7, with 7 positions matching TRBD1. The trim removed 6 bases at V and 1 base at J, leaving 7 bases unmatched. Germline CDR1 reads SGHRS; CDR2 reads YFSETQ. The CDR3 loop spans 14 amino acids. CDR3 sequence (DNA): TGCGCCAGCACACAACCGGGACAGTCCTACGAGCAGTACTTC. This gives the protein CASTQPGQSYEQYF. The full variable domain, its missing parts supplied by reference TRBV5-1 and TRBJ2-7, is KAGVTQTPRYLIKTRGQQVTLSCSPISGHRSVSWYQQTPGQGLQFLFEYFSETQRNKGNFPGRFSGRQFSNSRSEMNVSTLELGDSALYLCASTQPGQSYEQYFGPGTRLTVT.

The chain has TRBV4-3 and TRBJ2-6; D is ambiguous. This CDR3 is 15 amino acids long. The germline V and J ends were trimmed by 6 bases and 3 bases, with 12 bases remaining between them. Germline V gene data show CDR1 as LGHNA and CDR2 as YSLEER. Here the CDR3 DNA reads TGCGCCAGCAGAGATGGCCGATATGGGGCCAACGTCCTGACTTTC. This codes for CASRDGRYGANVLTF.